This TCR beta chain was observed in a study of identical twins. On this clonotype itself: The antigen remains undetermined.

One entry per CDR3 protein, called by TCRdb with MiXCR from the 5' RACE reads. The data show hundreds of thousands of distinct CDR3 sequences, 20% to 25% seen once. Per germline, CDR1 SGHTA and CDR2 FQGNSA. This CDR3 is 15 amino acids long. V lost 4 bases, J lost 1 base, and 13 bases lay in between. Study conclusions and caveats: Zero-insertion analyses might be partly confounded by invariant T cells like MAIT and iNKT.

The same data also contributed to another study, on T cells expressing NK-cell markers.

The sample was CD4+ T cells sorted from blood. The V and J genes are TRBV7-2 and TRBJ1-1; possible D gene TRBD1, 6 bases. The origin of this receptor is a woman aged 18-30 years in good health. The CDR3 protein is CASSYREWGNTEAFF. The CDR3 bases are TGTGCCAGCAGCTACAGGGAGTGGGGGAACACTGAAGCTTTCTTT.